The 3 T cell receptor beta chains in this list originate from one sample, sequenced in a study of T cell changes during pregnancy in multiple sclerosis. Sequenced by immunoSEQ multiplex PCR; TCRdb stores in-frame clones only, minus some. The repertoire consists of approximately 52,000 clones, with 85% to 95% occurring once and the leading ten covering approximately 0.9%. Sequencing used CD4+ T cells from peripheral blood mononuclear cells, obtained in the second trimester of pregnancy. Source of these receptors: a female donor in good health, enrolled as a control in a pregnancy study.

The rearrangement joins TRBV28 to TRBJ2-7, with D perhaps TRBD1 (6 bases). Germline-derived CDR1 and CDR2 are MDHEN and SYDVKM. This CDR3 spans 15 amino acids. V lost 3 bases, J lost 4 bases, and 16 bases lay in between. In nucleotides, the CDR3 is TGTGCCAGCAGTTTTTTGGGGACACAAAATTACGAGCAGTACTTC. This codes for CASSFLGTQNYEQYF.

This chain links TRBV27 with TRBJ1-1; a possible D gene is TRBD1 (6 bases). Trimming pared 1 base from V and 4 bases from J, leaving 13 bases between. Germline V gene lookup returns CDR1 MNHEY and CDR2 SMNVEV (reference sequence). The CDR3 has 15 amino acids. The CDR3 loop reads CASSLFGVGGTEAFF. The CDR3 bases are TGTGCCAGCAGTTTATTTGGGGTAGGGGGCACTGAAGCTTTCTTT.

The chain combines TRBV30 with TRBJ2-5; D is unresolved. The germline V and J ends were trimmed by 0 bases and 5 bases, with 10 bases remaining between them. Germline CDR1 GTSNPN, CDR2 SVGIG (reference sequence). The CDR3 runs to 13 residues. CDR3 residues: CAWSVSGLETQYF. The CDR3 DNA reads TGTGCCTGGAGTGTATCGGGTCTTGAGACCCAGTACTTC.